This entry lists 21 T cell receptor beta chains sequenced from one sample in a study of beta chain features in type 1 diabetes. Since all of the isolated RNA was reverse transcribed, expressed TCRB transcripts were what got sequenced. Using immunoSEQ multiplex PCR, the repertoire was profiled, and TCRdb retains in-frame clones only, with some absent. This sample has roughly 230,000 clones, with about 10% found just once. Sequenced sample: naive CD4+ T cells from blood. The receptor source for this set is a woman in her late teens or twenties in good health.

Only a few counts were recorded for this clone. The chain is built from TRBV7-9 and TRBJ1-4, with D tentatively TRBD1 (6 bases). The CDR3 has 14 residues. Trimming took off 6 bases at V and 6 bases at J, with 14 bases between the two ends. Germline-derived CDR1 and CDR2 are SEHNR and FQNEAQ (reference sequence). The CDR3 sequence is CASSHRVSDEKLFF. CDR3 coding DNA: TGTGCCAGCAGTCACAGGGTTTCGGATGAAAAACTGTTTTTT. Based on the CDR3 plus reference TRBV7-9 and TRBJ1-4, the full variable domain is DTGVSQNPRHKITKRGQNVTFRCDPISEHNRLYWYRQTLGQGPEFLTYFQNEAQLEKSRLLSDRFSAERPKGSFSTLEIQRTEQGDSAMYLCASSHRVSDEKLFFGSGTQLSVL.

This rearrangement joins TRBV30 to TRBJ1-4, with D uncertain. This CDR3 is built from 14 residues. Looked up from germline, CDR1 is GTSNPN and CDR2 is SVGIG (reference sequence). V lost 0 bases and J lost 8, with 13 bases in between. CDR3 loop: CAWSVLGEKEKLFF. CDR3 nucleotide sequence: TGTGCCTGGAGTGTACTCGGGGAGAAAGAAAAACTGTTTTTT.

This clone has more than one count but fewer than ten. The rearrangement joins TRBV9 to TRBJ1-1; D is ambiguous. V was cut by 1 base and J by 1 base, with 20 bases left in between. This CDR3 contains 18 residues. In germline, CDR1 is SGDLS, CDR2 YYNGEE. The DNA for the CDR3 is TGTGCCAGCAGCGTAACTGAAAATCCGGACTTGTCGAACACTGAAGCTTTCTTT. It specifies CASSVTENPDLSNTEAFF.

The rearrangement joins TRBV6-5 to TRBJ1-2, with 9 bases lining up with TRBD1. The germline V gene encodes CDR1 MNHEY and CDR2 SVGAGI. This CDR3 has 13 amino acids. Trimming took 7 bases from V and 8 from J; bases not matched to a gene: 8. The CDR3 protein is CASTPHRGQGYTF. The CDR3 DNA is TGTGCCAGCACCCCCCACAGGGGGCAAGGCTACACCTTC.

This sequence joins TRBV6-5 and TRBJ2-5; D is unclear. Germline values: CDR1 MNHEY, CDR2 SVGAGI. The CDR3 loop spans 13 amino acids. Trimming pared 4 bases from V and 6 bases from J, leaving 12 bases between. In DNA, the CDR3 is TGTGCCAGCAGTTTTAGAGAGGCGCAGACCCAGTACTTC. This sequence encodes CASSFREAQTQYF.

This clone was observed a handful of times. This chain connects TRBV5-1 to TRBJ1-6; 7 positions match TRBD1. In germline, CDR1 is SGHRS, CDR2 YFSETQ. Trimming at V came to 0 bases and at J to 10 bases, leaving 1 base not matched to a gene. This CDR3 is built from 13 residues. CDR3 loop: CASSLETGSPLHF. The CDR3, as DNA: TGCGCCAGCAGCTTGGAGACAGGGTCACCCCTCCACTTT. Variable domain in full (rest from reference TRBV5-1 and TRBJ1-6): KAGVTQTPRYLIKTRGQQVTLSCSPISGHRSVSWYQQTPGQGLQFLFEYFSETQRNKGNFPGRFSGRQFSNSRSEMNVSTLELGDSALYLCASSLETGSPLHFGNGTRLTVT.

This clone was seen a handful of times. This CDR3 reads CASSQGQGDQPQHF. In DNA, the CDR3 is TGTGCCAGCAGCCAAGGACAGGGGGATCAGCCCCAGCATTTT. The chain uses TRBV4-2 and TRBJ1-5; 9 positions match TRBD1. With 1 base clipped from V and 5 bases from J, the junction kept 0 bases outside the gene matches. Germline assignment: CDR1 LGHNA and CDR2 YNFKEQ. CDR3 length equals 14 residues.

This clone was detected only a few times. The chain combines TRBV19 with TRBJ2-3; the D gene is possibly TRBD2 (6 bases). Germline V gene lookup returns CDR1 LNHDA and CDR2 SQIVND (reference sequence). V lost 5 bases to trimming and J lost 3 bases, with 15 bases between them. This CDR3 is 15 amino acids long. CDR3 nucleotide sequence: TGTGCCAGTAGTGTACCGGGACTGGGAACAGATACGCAGTATTTT. This sequence encodes CASSVPGLGTDTQYF.

This clone appeared a few times. V gene TRBV18 combines with J gene TRBJ2-1, with 8 bases matching TRBD1. V shed 1 base, J shed 10 bases, and the junction held 12 bases outside the gene matches. CDR1 KGHSH and CDR2 LQKENI come from the germline V gene. The length of the CDR3 is 16 residues. CDR3 nucleotide sequence: TGTGCCAGCTCACCACTCCCGACAGGGGTCCTTAACGAGCAGTTCTTC. Its protein product is CASSPLPTGVLNEQFF.

This clone occurred a few times. V is TRBV13 and J is TRBJ2-3, with 10 nucleotides matching TRBD2. V shed 5 bases, J shed 0 bases, and the junction held 5 bases outside the gene matches. CDR3 length: 16 residues. The germline V gene has CDR1 PRHDT and CDR2 FYEKMQ (reference sequence). The CDR3 DNA reads as TGTGCCAGCAGCATAAGACTAGCGGGCAGCACAGATACGCAGTATTTT. Its protein product is CASSIRLAGSTDTQYF.

This clone was detected a few times. The V and J genes are TRBV21-1 and TRBJ1-5. TRBV21-1 is tagged as a pseudogene. The CDR3 covers 14 residues. The CDR3 sequence: CASIQRGTRQPQHF. DNA of the CDR3: TGTGCCAGCATCCAGAGGGGGACTAGGCAGCCCCAGCATTTT.

The chain recombines TRBV25-1 with TRBJ2-1, with TRBD1 as a possible D gene (5 bases). Per germline, CDR1 MGHDK and CDR2 SYGVNS. The CDR3 has 15 amino acids. The V gene lost 3 bases and the J gene lost 2 bases, with 11 bases spanning the gap. CDR3 bases: TGTGCCAGCAGTGAGGCCAGGGCCACCTACAATGAGCAGTTCTTC. Protein: CASSEARATYNEQFF.

The table lists this clone with a few counts. The chain joins TRBV5-1 to TRBJ1-1, with 7 bases fitting TRBD1. The CDR3 extends over 14 amino acids. Per germline, CDR1 SGHRS and CDR2 YFSETQ. Unmatched junction bases numbered 3, after V lost 0 bases and J lost 4 bases. CDR3 protein: CASSLAKGATEAFF. The DNA of the CDR3 is TGCGCCAGCAGCTTGGCCAAGGGGGCCACTGAAGCTTTCTTT. The full variable domain, with the rest looked up from reference TRBV5-1 and TRBJ1-1, is KAGVTQTPRYLIKTRGQQVTLSCSPISGHRSVSWYQQTPGQGLQFLFEYFSETQRNKGNFPGRFSGRQFSNSRSEMNVSTLELGDSALYLCASSLAKGATEAFFGQGTRLTVV.

V and J are TRBV6-1 and TRBJ1-5, with 10 bases fitting TRBD1. V lost 4 bases, J lost 9 bases, and 6 bases stayed unmatched. CDR3 length equals 14 residues. CDR1 MNHNS and CDR2 SASEGT come from the germline V gene. CDR3 amino acids: CASSGQGANGPQHF. The DNA for the CDR3 is TGTGCCAGCAGTGGACAGGGGGCGAACGGGCCCCAGCATTTT.

This clone was observed a few times. The chain links TRBV30 to TRBJ1-6; D ambiguous. Deletions cut 1 base from V and 5 bases from J, with 18 bases between. Germline loops: CDR1 GTSNPN, CDR2 SVGIG (reference sequence). CDR3 length equals 17 residues. The CDR3 DNA follows: TGTGCCTGGAGTGCCCCATGGGAGGGCTTGAATAATTCACCCCTCCACTTT. Its translation: CAWSAPWEGLNNSPLHF.

Regarding this clone: Other DNA sequences in the same sample also yield this CDR3. The V gene is TRBV9, the J gene TRBJ1-1, with 9 bases identical to TRBD1. This CDR3 is 15 amino acids long. V was clipped by 2 bases and J by 1 base; unmatched bases: 3. The germline CDR1 and CDR2 sequences are SGDLS and YYNGEE. The CDR3 DNA reads TGTGCCAGCAGCGTCCTGGGACAGGGGAACACTGAAGCTTTCTTT. Residues: CASSVLGQGNTEAFF.

The CDR3 coding sequence is TGTGCCAGCAGCCCGGGACAGGGCTTTCCCAAGGACATTCAGTACTTC. Encoded protein: CASSPGQGFPKDIQYF. V gene TRBV11-3 combines with J gene TRBJ2-4, with 9 bases fitting TRBD1. V was clipped by 5 bases and J by 8 bases; unmatched bases: 13. This CDR3 has 16 residues. CDR1 is SGHNT and CDR2 is YENEEA in the germline V gene.

This clone was seen only a few times. The chain combines TRBV7-3 with TRBJ1-2; 7 bases map to TRBD1. Trimming took 4 bases from V and 7 from J; bases not matched to a gene: 9. Germline CDR1 and CDR2: SGHTA and FQGTGA. The CDR3 spans 14 residues. DNA for the CDR3: TGTGCCAGCAGCTCCAACACAGGGGAAGGTGGCTACACCTTC. Its translation: CASSSNTGEGGYTF.

This chain links TRBV6-1 with TRBJ2-1; 14 nucleotides match TRBD2. Germline V gene sequence: CDR1 MNHNS, CDR2 SASEGT. The CDR3 spans 15 residues. With V trimmed by 5 bases and J by 9 bases, 6 bases remained unmatched. In DNA form, the CDR3 reads TGTGCCAGCAGTCCGGGACTAGCGGGAGAGGGTGAGCAGTTCTTC. Amino acids: CASSPGLAGEGEQFF.

V and J are TRBV5-1 and TRBJ2-1, with D perhaps matching TRBD1 (6 bases). Per germline, CDR1 SGHRS and CDR2 YFSETQ. V lost 4 bases, J lost 4 bases, and 15 bases lay in between. This CDR3 has 15 amino acids. The CDR3 DNA reads TGCGCCAGCAGCCGGACCAAAGGGGGTTACAATGAGCAGTTCTTC. The encoded protein is CASSRTKGGYNEQFF. Together with reference TRBV5-1 and TRBJ2-1, the CDR3 gives the full variable domain: KAGVTQTPRYLIKTRGQQVTLSCSPISGHRSVSWYQQTPGQGLQFLFEYFSETQRNKGNFPGRFSGRQFSNSRSEMNVSTLELGDSALYLCASSRTKGGYNEQFFGPGTRLTVL.

In this sample, this clone turned up a few times. The gene calls are TRBV7-8 and TRBJ2-2, with TRBD2 matching over 14 bases. From germline, CDR1 is SGHVS and CDR2 FQNEAQ. This CDR3 has 17 amino acids. The J segment lost 5 bases and the V segment lost 5 bases, leaving 7 bases of the junction unmatched. CDR3 sequence (DNA): TGTGCCAGCAGCCCGACTAGCGGGAGGGCCGGAACCGGGGAGCTGTTTTTT. This translates into CASSPTSGRAGTGELFF.